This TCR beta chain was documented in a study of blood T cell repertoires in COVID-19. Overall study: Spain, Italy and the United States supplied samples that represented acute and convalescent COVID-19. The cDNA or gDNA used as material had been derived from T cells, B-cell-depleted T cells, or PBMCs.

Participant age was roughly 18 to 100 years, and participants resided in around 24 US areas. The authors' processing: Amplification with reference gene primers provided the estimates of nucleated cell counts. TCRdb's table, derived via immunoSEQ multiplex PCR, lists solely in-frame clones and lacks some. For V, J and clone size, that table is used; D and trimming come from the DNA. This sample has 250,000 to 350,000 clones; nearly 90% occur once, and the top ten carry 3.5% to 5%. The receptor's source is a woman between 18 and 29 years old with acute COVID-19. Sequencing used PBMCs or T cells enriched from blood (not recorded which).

The CDR3 DNA follows: TGTGCCAGCAGTTCCCGGGGGGGCAAATACGAGCAGTACTTC. Its translation: CASSSRGGKYEQYF. This sequence joins TRBV27 and TRBJ2-7; 8 bases agree with TRBD2. The CDR3 is 14 amino acids. Germline values: CDR1 MNHEY, CDR2 SMNVEV (reference sequence). The V and J ends lost 4 bases and 4 bases, in that order; junction bases with no gene match: 6.